The 28 T cell receptor beta chains below come from one sample, sequenced in a study of PD-L1 blockade in urothelial cancer. The time point was: pretreatment peripheral blood. The protocol was immunoSEQ multiplex PCR, while the TCRdb copy is restricted to in-frame clones and leaves out a portion. The sample includes tens of thousands of clones, 75% to 85% of them seen just once. The sample here was PBMCs, taken around atezolizumab (anti-PD-L1) treatment. The source is a man between 65 and 85 years old with urothelial cancer.

The V and J genes are TRBV7-2 and TRBJ1-1, with D possibly matching TRBD1 (6 bases). The CDR3 is made up of 14 amino acids. The germline gives CDR1 SGHTA, CDR2 FQGNSA. Trimming stripped 4 bases from V and 1 base from J, with 10 bases between. In nucleotides, the CDR3 is TGTGCCAGCAGCTCAGGGGCTCAGAACACTGAAGCTTTCTTT. Amino acids: CASSSGAQNTEAFF. Drawing the rest from reference TRBV7-2 and TRBJ1-1, the complete variable domain is GAGVSQSPSNKVTEKGKDVELRCDPISGHTALYWYRQSLGQGLEFLIYFQGNSAPDKSGLPSDRFSAERTGGSVSTLTIQRTQQEDSAVYLCASSSGAQNTEAFFGQGTRLTVV.

The chain uses TRBV19 and TRBJ2-7; 8 bases agree with TRBD1. J gave up 0 bases and V 6 bases, and 4 bases lay outside the gene matches. The V gene's germline CDR1 is LNHDA and CDR2 SQIVND (reference sequence). The CDR3 has 14 residues. The chain's CDR3 is CASRRTGISYEQYF. The CDR3, as DNA: TGTGCCAGTAGAAGGACAGGGATCTCCTACGAGCAGTACTTC.

The V gene is TRBV5-6, the J gene TRBJ1-1, with no clear D. CDR3 length: 15 residues. The V gene lost 0 bases and the J gene lost 0 bases, with 9 bases spanning the gap. Per the germline V gene, CDR1 is SGHDT and CDR2 is YYEEEE. CDR3 loop: CASSLGGRMNTEAFF. DNA of the CDR3: TGTGCCAGCAGCTTGGGTGGCCGTATGAACACTGAAGCTTTCTTT.

The genes are TRBV6-5 and TRBJ2-6; D may be TRBD1 (6 bases). Trimming left V 8 bases short and J 2 bases short, with 10 bases between. This CDR3 comprises 14 residues. Germline V CDR1 and CDR2: MNHEY, SVGAGI. Here the CDR3 DNA reads TGTGCCAGCCGCTCAGGGGCTGGGGCCAACGTCCTGACTTTC. Its protein is CASRSGAGANVLTF.

The gene calls are TRBV7-9 and TRBJ1-2; weak D call: TRBD1 (5 bases). The CDR3 runs to 15 residues. Trimming shortened V by 3 bases and J by 8 bases, and 19 bases separated the two germline ends. CDR1 SEHNR and CDR2 FQNEAQ come from the germline V gene (reference sequence). The chain's CDR3 is CASSLGNNAGWGYTF. The CDR3 DNA follows: TGTGCCAGCAGCTTGGGGAATAATGCAGGGTGGGGCTACACCTTC. The full variable domain, rest sourced from reference TRBV7-9 and TRBJ1-2, is DTGVSQNPRHKITKRGQNVTFRCDPISEHNRLYWYRQTLGQGPEFLTYFQNEAQLEKSRLLSDRFSAERPKGSFSTLEIQRTEQGDSAMYLCASSLGNNAGWGYTFGSGTRLTVV.

The chain employs TRBV5-5 and TRBJ2-5, with D possibly being TRBD2 (5 bases). CDR1 and CDR2 (germline): SGHKS, YYEKEE (reference sequence). V shed 4 bases and J shed 5 bases, with 15 bases lying between them. The CDR3 is 14 amino acids. The CDR3 coding sequence is TGTGCCAGCAGCCCCCCCACCGGGGTTGAGACCCAGTACTTC. Its protein product is CASSPPTGVETQYF.

By share, this clone ranks as medium-sized (0.01 to 0.1%). The chain is built from TRBV5-1 and TRBJ2-1; 15 bases agree with TRBD2. The trim removed 4 bases at V and 5 bases at J, leaving 7 bases unmatched. The CDR3 loop spans 17 amino acids. Germline V gene lookup returns CDR1 SGHRS and CDR2 YFSETQ. The CDR3 loop reads CASSRIGLAGGHNEQFF. The CDR3 DNA reads as TGCGCCAGCAGCCGTATAGGACTAGCGGGGGGGCACAATGAGCAGTTCTTC.

This chain links TRBV19 with TRBJ2-3; 9 bases are a match to TRBD1. The length of the CDR3 is 17 residues. Germline V gives CDR1 LNHDA, CDR2 SQIVND (reference sequence). V lost 4 bases and J lost 5; bases outside the gene matches: 13. DNA for the CDR3: TGTGCCAGTAGTAGTCTTACAGGGACAGGGAGGGGAGATACGCAGTATTTT. It yields the protein CASSSLTGTGRGDTQYF.

The V gene is TRBV5-1, the J gene TRBJ1-4; D is ambiguous. This CDR3 contains 13 residues. Trimming left V 4 bases short and J 4 bases short, with 8 bases between. The germline V gene encodes CDR1 SGHRS and CDR2 YFSETQ. CDR3 sequence (DNA): TGCGCCAGCAGCAGCGGTATTAATGAAAAACTGTTTTTT. Translated, it gives CASSSGINEKLFF.

With respect to this clone: The junction departs from the called germline gene at one end, perhaps through a read error. The V gene is TRBV19, the J gene TRBJ1-5; D might be TRBD1 (5 bases). The germline CDR1 and CDR2 sequences are LNHDA and SQIVND (reference sequence). The length of the CDR3 is 13 residues. DNA of the CDR3: TGCGCGGCGAGGGGCCCGGGAGGTCAGCCCCAGCATTTT. It codes for CAARGPGGQPQHF.

The gene calls are TRBV28 and TRBJ1-5; the D is unclear. Trimming took off 11 bases at V and 0 bases at J, with 8 bases between the two ends. Germline assignment: CDR1 MDHEN and CDR2 SYDVKM. The CDR3 loop spans 12 amino acids. The CDR3 loop is CAVMSSNQPQHF. CDR3 in DNA: TGTGCCGTAATGAGTAGCAATCAGCCCCAGCATTTT.

This clone was observed a handful of times. This chain joins TRBV6-1 and TRBJ2-5, with 12 bases that match TRBD2. This CDR3 has 15 residues. From germline, CDR1 is MNHNS and CDR2 SASEGT. The trim removed 2 bases at V and 2 bases at J, leaving 0 bases unmatched. This CDR3 reads CASSELAGGQETQYF. The CDR3 DNA is TGTGCCAGCAGTGAACTAGCGGGGGGGCAAGAGACCCAGTACTTC.

The V call is TRBV7-8, the J call TRBJ2-7; TRBD1 is a possible D gene (5 bases). In germline, CDR1 is SGHVS, CDR2 FQNEAQ. This CDR3 spans 15 amino acids. The V and J ends lost 1 base and 0 bases respectively, with 10 bases between them. The CDR3 sequence is CASSLEKDTSYEQYF. CDR3 nucleotide sequence: TGTGCCAGCAGCTTAGAAAAGGACACCTCCTACGAGCAGTACTTC.

The J gene is TRBJ2-3, the V gene TRBV6-1; D is unclear. Germline V gives CDR1 MNHNS, CDR2 SASEGT. Trimming removed 8 bases from V and 2 bases from J, with 11 bases in between. The CDR3 totals 13 residues. The CDR3 sequence: CASLSGNTDTQYF. CDR3 in DNA: TGTGCCAGCCTTTCGGGTAACACAGATACGCAGTATTTT.

V and J are TRBV7-2 and TRBJ1-2, with unresolved D. Trimming stripped 5 bases from V and 12 bases from J, with 19 bases between. This CDR3 region has 13 residues. Germline CDR1 SGHTA, CDR2 FQGNSA. DNA of the CDR3: TGTGCCAGCAGCCCTAACGAGGCGGCGCGACACACCTTC. This codes for CASSPNEAARHTF.

The chain has TRBV7-2 and TRBJ2-4, with TRBD2 matching 14 bases. The CDR3 has 17 residues. V dropped 2 bases and J dropped 4; count of bases not matched to a gene: 4. CDR1 and CDR2 (germline): SGHTA, FQGNSA. CDR3 in amino acids: CASSLLGLAGGKNIQYF. CDR3 DNA: TGTGCCAGCAGCTTACTTGGACTAGCGGGAGGTAAAAACATTCAGTACTTC.

The chain joins TRBV15 to TRBJ2-7; D possibly corresponds to TRBD2 (7 bases). Trimming cost V 1 base and J 2 bases, with 18 bases left between them. There are 17 residues in the CDR3. Germline CDR1 is LNHNV and CDR2 is YYDKDF (reference sequence). DNA of the CDR3: TGTGCCACCAGCAGAGGGAATGGCGGGGGCTATACCTACGAGCAGTACTTC. Translating it yields CATSRGNGGGYTYEQYF. The whole variable domain, filled in from reference TRBV15 and TRBJ2-7, reads DAMVIQNPRYQVTQFGKPVTLSCSQTLNHNVMYWYQQKSSQAPKLLFHYYDKDFNNEADTPDNFQSRRPNTSFCFLDIRSPGLGDTAMYLCATSRGNGGGYTYEQYFGPGTRLTVT.

The rearrangement joins TRBV27 to TRBJ1-1; 8 bases fit TRBD1. The germline V gene encodes CDR1 MNHEY and CDR2 SMNVEV (reference sequence). With V trimmed by 3 bases and J by 4 bases, 4 bases remained unmatched. CDR3 length equals 14 residues. CDR3 bases: TGTGCCAGCAGTTTGTCAGGGGGCGTCACTGAAGCTTTCTTT. Protein product: CASSLSGGVTEAFF.

The chain couples TRBV2 to TRBJ2-3; 8 bases agree with TRBD2. The CDR3 length is 16 residues. V was clipped by 6 bases and J by 3 bases; unmatched bases: 11. Looked up from germline, CDR1 is SNHLY and CDR2 is FYNNEI. The CDR3 DNA sequence: TGTGCCAGCAGCTCAGGACTAGCAGTGAGGACAGATACGCAGTATTTT. Protein product: CASSSGLAVRTDTQYF.

The gene calls are TRBV10-2 and TRBJ1-2; unclear D gene. Germline V CDR1 and CDR2: WSHSY, SAAADI. Trimming took off 7 bases at V and 2 bases at J, with 8 bases between the two ends. The CDR3 runs to 12 residues. Here the CDR3 DNA reads TGCGCCAGCACGACTGGGAACTATGGCTACACCTTC. Protein: CASTTGNYGYTF.

V is TRBV5-1 and J is TRBJ2-3, with 7 bases matching TRBD2. CDR3 size: 16 residues. The trim removed 4 bases at V and 4 bases at J, leaving 12 bases unmatched. In germline, CDR1 is SGHRS, CDR2 YFSETQ. DNA for the CDR3: TGCGCCAGCAGCGCAGGTGGGGCGGGAGCGGCAGATACGCAGTATTTT. Amino acids: CASSAGGAGAADTQYF.

J is TRBJ1-2 and V is TRBV7-2, with no clear D. The CDR3 runs to 14 residues. CDR1 is SGHTA, CDR2 FQGNSA, per germline. The V end was cut by 0 bases, the J end by 5 bases, with 10 bases between. Written as DNA, the CDR3 is TGTGCCAGCAGCTTAGCGAGCAGGAATTATGGCTACACCTTC. Amino acid sequence: CASSLASRNYGYTF.

The chain uses TRBV14 and TRBJ1-5; 7 bases match TRBD1. Germline V lookup: CDR1 SGHDN, CDR2 FVKESK. The CDR3 sequence is 19 residues long. The J segment lost 8 bases and the V segment lost 5 bases, leaving 24 bases of the junction unmatched. The CDR3 DNA follows: TGTGCCAGCAGCACACACCGGGACAGATACTGGGGAAGGATCAAGCCCCAGCATTTT. Amino acids: CASSTHRDRYWGRIKPQHF.

The rearrangement uses TRBV7-2 and TRBJ2-5; 8 bases agree with TRBD2. Germline values: CDR1 SGHTA, CDR2 FQGNSA. The length of the CDR3 is 14 residues. V trimming: 3 bases; J trimming: 5 bases; junction bases outside the gene matches: 5. The CDR3 region is CASSLGLGYETQYF. CDR3 nucleotides: TGTGCCAGCAGCTTGGGACTAGGGTATGAGACCCAGTACTTC. The whole variable domain, remainder taken from reference TRBV7-2 and TRBJ2-5, is GAGVSQSPSNKVTEKGKDVELRCDPISGHTALYWYRQSLGQGLEFLIYFQGNSAPDKSGLPSDRFSAERTGGSVSTLTIQRTQQEDSAVYLCASSLGLGYETQYFGPGTRLLVL.

On this clone: This CDR3 fails to terminate in the conserved phenylalanine or tryptophan, so it likely reflects a read error. This chain uses TRBV5-1 with TRBJ1-2, with 7 bases aligning to TRBD1. J lost 5 bases, V lost 4 bases, and 8 bases had no gene match. Germline CDR1 and CDR2: SGHRS and YFSETQ. This CDR3 has 14 residues. For the CDR3, the DNA is TGCGCCAGCAGCGGCGGGACAGACGGTTATGGCTACACCCTC. Amino acid sequence: CASSGGTDGYGYTL.

This chain uses TRBV6-6 with TRBJ1-5, with TRBD1 identical over 7 bases. Unmatched junction bases numbered 3, after V lost 2 bases and J lost 5 bases. CDR1 and CDR2 from the germline V gene are MNHNY and SVGAGI (reference sequence). The CDR3 totals 14 residues. CDR3 protein: CASSYDRDDQPQHF. The CDR3 nucleotides read TGTGCCAGCAGTTACGACAGGGACGATCAGCCCCAGCATTTT.

The rearrangement links TRBV4-1 to TRBJ2-1; 8 positions agree with TRBD2. The CDR3 covers 17 residues. After removal of 1 base from V and 4 bases from J, the junction contained 9 bases not matched to a gene. From germline, CDR1 is MGHRA and CDR2 YSYEKL. The CDR3 region is CASSQASAGGAYNEQFF. DNA of the CDR3: TGCGCCAGCAGCCAAGCGTCGGCGGGGGGTGCGTACAATGAGCAGTTCTTC.

Only a few counts were recorded for this clone. The gene calls are TRBV6-5 and TRBJ2-2, with TRBD1 identical over 9 bases. Germline CDR1 MNHEY, CDR2 SVGAGI. This CDR3 contains 14 residues. V shed 9 bases, J shed 1 base, and the junction held 3 bases outside the gene matches. In DNA form, the CDR3 reads TGTGCCAGTTTGGGACAGGGGAACACCGGGGAGCTGTTTTTT. This encodes CASLGQGNTGELFF.